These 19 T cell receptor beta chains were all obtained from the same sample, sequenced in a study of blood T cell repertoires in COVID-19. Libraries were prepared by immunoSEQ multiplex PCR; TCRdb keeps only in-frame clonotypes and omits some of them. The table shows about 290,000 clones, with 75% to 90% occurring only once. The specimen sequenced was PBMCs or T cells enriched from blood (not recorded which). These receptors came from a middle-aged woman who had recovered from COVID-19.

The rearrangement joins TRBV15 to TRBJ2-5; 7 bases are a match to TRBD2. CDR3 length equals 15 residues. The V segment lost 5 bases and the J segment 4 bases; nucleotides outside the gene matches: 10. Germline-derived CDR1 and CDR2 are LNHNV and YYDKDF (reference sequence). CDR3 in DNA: TGTGCCACCAGCTCACTGGGGGGGAGAGGAGAGACCCAGTACTTC. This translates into CATSSLGGRGETQYF.

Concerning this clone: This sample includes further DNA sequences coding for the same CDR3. The CDR3 DNA reads TGTGCCAGCAGCCTGGACAGGGACTATGGCTACACCTTC. This encodes CASSLDRDYGYTF. The V gene is TRBV12-3 or TRBV12-4, the J gene TRBJ1-2; 8 bases fit TRBD1. CDR3 length: 13 residues. Germline trimming cut 6 bases from V and 3 bases from J; bases unmatched to any gene: 3.

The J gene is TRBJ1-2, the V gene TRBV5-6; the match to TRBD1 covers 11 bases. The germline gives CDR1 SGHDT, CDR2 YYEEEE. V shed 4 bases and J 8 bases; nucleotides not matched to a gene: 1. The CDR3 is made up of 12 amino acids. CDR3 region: CASSGTGGGYTF. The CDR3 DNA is TGTGCCAGCAGCGGGACAGGGGGAGGCTACACCTTC.

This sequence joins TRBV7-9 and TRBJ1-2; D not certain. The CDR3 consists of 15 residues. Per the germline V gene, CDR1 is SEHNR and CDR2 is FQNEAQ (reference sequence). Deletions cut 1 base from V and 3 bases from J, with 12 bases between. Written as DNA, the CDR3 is TGTGCCAGCAGCTTAGATCGACTACCTTACTATGGCTACACCTTC. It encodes CASSLDRLPYYGYTF. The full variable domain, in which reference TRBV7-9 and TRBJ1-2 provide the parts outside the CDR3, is DTGVSQNPRHKITKRGQNVTFRCDPISEHNRLYWYRQTLGQGPEFLTYFQNEAQLEKSRLLSDRFSAERPKGSFSTLEIQRTEQGDSAMYLCASSLDRLPYYGYTFGSGTRLTVV.

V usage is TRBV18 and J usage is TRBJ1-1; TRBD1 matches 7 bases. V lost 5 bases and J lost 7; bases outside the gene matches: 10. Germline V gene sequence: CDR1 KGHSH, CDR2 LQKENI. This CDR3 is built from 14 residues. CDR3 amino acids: CASSSPRGGGEAFF. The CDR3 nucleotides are TGTGCCAGCTCATCCCCGAGAGGGGGCGGTGAAGCTTTCTTT.

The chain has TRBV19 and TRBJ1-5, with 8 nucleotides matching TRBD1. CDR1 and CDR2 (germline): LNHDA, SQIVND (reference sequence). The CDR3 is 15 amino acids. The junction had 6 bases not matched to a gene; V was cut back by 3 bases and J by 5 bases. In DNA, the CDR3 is TGTGCCAGTAGTATTAGACAGGGGAGGGATCAGCCCCAGCATTTT. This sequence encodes CASSIRQGRDQPQHF. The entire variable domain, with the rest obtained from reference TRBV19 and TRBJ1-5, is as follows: DGGITQSPKYLFRKEGQNVTLSCEQNLNHDAMYWYRQDPGQGLRLIYYSQIVNDFQKGDIAEGYSVSREKKESFPLTVTSAQKNPTAFYLCASSIRQGRDQPQHFGDGTRLSIL.

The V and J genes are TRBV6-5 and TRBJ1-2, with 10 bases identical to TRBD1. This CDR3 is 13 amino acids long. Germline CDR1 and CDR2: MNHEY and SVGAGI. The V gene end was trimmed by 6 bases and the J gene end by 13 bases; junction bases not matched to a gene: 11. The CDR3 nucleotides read TGTGCCAGCAGCGCCCGGGACAGGGGATTGTCCACCTTC. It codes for CASSARDRGLSTF.

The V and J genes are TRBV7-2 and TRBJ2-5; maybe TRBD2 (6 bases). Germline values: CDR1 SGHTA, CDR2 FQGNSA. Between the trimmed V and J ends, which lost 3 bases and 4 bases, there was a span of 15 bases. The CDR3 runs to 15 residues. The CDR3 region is CASSFLGGLGETQYF. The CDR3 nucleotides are TGTGCCAGCAGCTTTCTAGGAGGGTTGGGAGAGACCCAGTACTTC.

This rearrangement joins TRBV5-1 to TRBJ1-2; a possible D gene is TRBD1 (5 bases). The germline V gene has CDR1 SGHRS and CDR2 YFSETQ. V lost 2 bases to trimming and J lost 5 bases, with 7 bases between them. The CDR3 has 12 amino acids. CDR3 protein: CASSFSGYGYTF. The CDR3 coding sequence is TGCGCCAGCAGCTTTTCAGGGTATGGCTACACCTTC.

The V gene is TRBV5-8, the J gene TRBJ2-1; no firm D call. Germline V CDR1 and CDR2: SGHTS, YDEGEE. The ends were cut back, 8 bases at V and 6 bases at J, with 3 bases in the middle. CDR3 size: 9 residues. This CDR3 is CARSNEQFF. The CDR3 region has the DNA TGTGCCAGGAGCAATGAGCAGTTCTTC.

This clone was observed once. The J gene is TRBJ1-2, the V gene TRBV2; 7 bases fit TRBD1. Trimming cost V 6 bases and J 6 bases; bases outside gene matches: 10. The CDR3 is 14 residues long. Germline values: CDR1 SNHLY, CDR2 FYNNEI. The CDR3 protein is CASSEIRQGDGYTF. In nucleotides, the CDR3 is TGTGCCAGCAGCGAAATAAGACAGGGTGATGGCTACACCTTC.

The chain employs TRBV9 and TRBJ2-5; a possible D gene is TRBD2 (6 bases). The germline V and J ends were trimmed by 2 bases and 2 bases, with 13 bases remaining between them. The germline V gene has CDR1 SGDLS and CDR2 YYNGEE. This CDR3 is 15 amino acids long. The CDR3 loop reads CASSVTGLGQETQYF. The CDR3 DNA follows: TGTGCCAGCAGCGTCACGGGACTGGGTCAAGAGACCCAGTACTTC.

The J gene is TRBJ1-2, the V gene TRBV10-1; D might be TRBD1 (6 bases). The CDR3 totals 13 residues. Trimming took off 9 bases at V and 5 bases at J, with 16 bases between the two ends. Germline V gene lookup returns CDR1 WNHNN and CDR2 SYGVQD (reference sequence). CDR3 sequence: CARTWEGTYGYTF. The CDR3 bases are TGCGCCAGGACTTGGGAAGGGACATATGGCTACACCTTC.

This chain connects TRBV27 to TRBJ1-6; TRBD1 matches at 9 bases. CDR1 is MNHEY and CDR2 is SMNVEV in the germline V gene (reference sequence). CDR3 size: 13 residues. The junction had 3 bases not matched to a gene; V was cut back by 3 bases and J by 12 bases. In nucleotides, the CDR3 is TGTGCCAGCAGTTTTGGGACAGGGATACCCCTCCACTTT. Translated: CASSFGTGIPLHF.

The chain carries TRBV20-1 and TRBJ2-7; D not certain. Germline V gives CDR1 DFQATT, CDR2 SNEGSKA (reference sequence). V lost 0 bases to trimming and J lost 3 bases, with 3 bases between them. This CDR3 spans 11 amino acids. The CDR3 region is CSARDGYEQYF. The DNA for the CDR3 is TGCAGTGCTAGAGACGGCTACGAGCAGTACTTC.

The CDR3 DNA follows: TGTGCCAGCAGTTTTAAATTAGCGGGAGCCCGCTCCTACGAGCAGTACTTC. As protein: CASSFKLAGARSYEQYF. V and J are TRBV28 and TRBJ2-7; TRBD2 matches at 9 bases. Losses at the gene ends were 3 bases for V and 0 bases for J; bases not matched to a gene: 9. Per the germline V gene, CDR1 is MDHEN and CDR2 is SYDVKM. This CDR3 has 17 residues. Full variable domain (rest looked up from reference TRBV28 and TRBJ2-7): DVKVTQSSRYLVKRTGEKVFLECVQDMDHENMFWYRQDPGLGLRLIYFSYDVKMKEKGDIPEGYSVSREKKERFSLILESASTNQTSMYLCASSFKLAGARSYEQYFGPGTRLTVT.

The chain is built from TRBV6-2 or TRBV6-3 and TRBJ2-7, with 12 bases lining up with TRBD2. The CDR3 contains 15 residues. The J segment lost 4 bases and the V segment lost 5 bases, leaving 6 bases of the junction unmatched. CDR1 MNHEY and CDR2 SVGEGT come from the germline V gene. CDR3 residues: CASSDRTSGMYEQYF. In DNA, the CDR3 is TGTGCCAGCAGTGATCGGACTAGCGGGATGTACGAGCAGTACTTC.

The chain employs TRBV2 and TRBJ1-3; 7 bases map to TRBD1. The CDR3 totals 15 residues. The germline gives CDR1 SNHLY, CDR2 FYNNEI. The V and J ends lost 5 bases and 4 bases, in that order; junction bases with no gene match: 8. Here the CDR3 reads CASSLHRGGGNTIYF. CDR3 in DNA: TGTGCCAGCAGTTTACACAGGGGAGGAGGAAACACCATATATTTT.

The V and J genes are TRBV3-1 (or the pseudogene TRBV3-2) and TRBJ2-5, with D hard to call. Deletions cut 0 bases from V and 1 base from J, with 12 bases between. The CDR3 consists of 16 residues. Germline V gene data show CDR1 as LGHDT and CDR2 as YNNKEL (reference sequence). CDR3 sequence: CASSQDGMEFQETQYF. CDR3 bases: TGTGCCAGCAGCCAAGATGGCATGGAGTTCCAAGAGACCCAGTACTTC.